The source of this T cell receptor (beta chain) is a study of cytomegalovirus exposure and HLA in healthy donors. Findings and limits, study-wide: Available immune exposure information was restricted to CMV serostatus only. Earlier findings revealed that most TCR beta V segments proved productive either about 87% or about 30% of the time. A later analysis revealed that TCR association rates differed between HLA loci, peaking at DRB1 and bottoming out at HLA-C. In a later analysis, HLA-associated TCR beta chains were more clonally expanded than equally common others.

In regard to this clone: What it recognizes is unknown.

Unmatched junction bases numbered 4, after V lost 4 bases and J lost 4 bases. CDR1 is GTSNPN and CDR2 is SVGIG in the germline V gene (reference sequence). The CDR3 extends over 13 amino acids. Vbeta (60) and Jbeta (13) primers were used in the PCR. Sequencing used immunoSEQ multiplex PCR; TCRdb keeps in-frame clones, though not all of them. Of over 200,000 clones in the sample, 77% were seen once. The sequence was collected from a woman in her sixties or seventies in good health and CMV-seropositive. Sequencing input: PBMCs. This chain connects TRBV30 to TRBJ2-3; 8 bases agree with TRBD2. In DNA form, the CDR3 reads TGTGCCTGGACTAGCGGGTTTTCAGATACGCAGTATTTT. Translation gives CAWTSGFSDTQYF.